Listed below are T cell receptor beta chains from one sample, sequenced in a study of T cells in Graves' hyperthyroidism and ophthalmopathy. TCRdb processed the multiplex PCR reads anew with MiXCR; each CDR3 protein has one entry. The sample has 650,000 to 750,000 distinct CDR3 sequences, around 13% seen once; the top ten hold roughly 10%. The sequenced sample consisted of blood. The receptor set was obtained from a young woman with Graves' hyperthyroidism. CDR3s include the opening cysteine and the closing phenylalanine or tryptophan. The D gene is left open where the match is weak. Clone size appears in some rows only: once, few, many, or a class for an expanded clone.

J,D,size,V,CDR3,DNA
TRBJ1-2,NA,NA,TRBV3-1,CASTRIHHSGFYGYTF,TGTGCCAGCACCCGAATCCATCATTCAGGATTCTATGGCTACACCTTC
TRBJ1-5,NA,many,TRBV30,CAWSVELNQPQHF,TGTGCCTGGAGTGTGGAGCTCAATCAGCCCCAGCATTTT
TRBJ2-3,NA,few,TRBV20-1,CSARDVLVPGDTQYF,TGCAGTGCTAGAGATGTCCTCGTACCTGGGGATACGCAGTATTTT
TRBJ2-2,NA,NA,TRBV6-1,CASSPTQEAGELFF,TGTGCCAGCAGCCCTACACAGGAAGCCGGGGAGCTGTTTTTT
TRBJ2-7,NA,many,TRBV6-1,CASKSTGPPYEQYF,TGTGCCAGCAAAAGCACAGGGCCCCCCTACGAGCAGTACTTC
TRBJ1-5,NA,many,TRBV20-1,CSAPGPMEPQHF,TGCAGTGCTCCGGGACCTATGGAGCCCCAGCATTTT
TRBJ2-1,NA,few,TRBV28,CASRSGTAPTEQFF,TGTGCCAGCAGGTCCGGGACTGCCCCTACGGAGCAGTTCTTC
TRBJ2-1,NA,NA,TRBV29-1,CSVPAPHDLYNEQFF,TGCAGCGTCCCGGCCCCCCACGATCTATACAATGAGCAGTTCTTC
TRBJ2-3,TRBD2,many,TRBV6-5,CASSYLRLAGAADTQYF,TGTGCCAGCAGTTACTTGCGTCTAGCGGGAGCGGCAGATACGCAGTATTTT
TRBJ2-1,NA,many,TRBV28,CASSSRVDEQFF,TGTGCCAGCAGTTCGAGGGTCGATGAGCAGTTCTTC
TRBJ2-3,NA,many,TRBV20-1,CSAPGQITSTDTQYF,TGCAGTGCACCTGGACAGATTACTAGCACAGATACGCAGTATTTT
TRBJ1-3,TRBD1,few,TRBV5-1,CASSLQPRQGFSGNTIYF,TGCGCCAGCAGCTTGCAACCAAGACAGGGCTTCTCTGGAAACACCATATATTTT
TRBJ2-3,NA,many,TRBV5-5,CASSTGFLPADTQYF,TGTGCCAGCAGCACAGGGTTCCTCCCAGCCGATACGCAGTATTTT
TRBJ2-3,NA,many,TRBV6-2/TRBV6-3,CASKSYADTQYF,TGTGCCAGCAAGTCCTACGCAGATACGCAGTATTTT
TRBJ2-2,TRBD2,many,TRBV6-5,CASSYSSGRVTGELFF,TGTGCCAGCAGTTACTCGAGCGGGAGAGTCACCGGGGAGCTGTTTTTT
TRBJ2-7,NA,NA,TRBV3-1,CASSQDLPGEQYF,TGTGCCAGCAGCCAAGATCTTCCCGGGGAGCAGTACTTC
TRBJ2-1,NA,few,TRBV3-1,CASSQDWRASSYNEQFF,TGTGCCAGCAGCCAAGACTGGCGCGCGAGCTCCTACAATGAGCAGTTCTTC
TRBJ1-6,NA,NA,TRBV27,CASSAAARRYNSPLHF,TGTGCCAGCAGCGCCGCAGCACGGAGATATAATTCACCCCTCCACTTT
TRBJ1-6,NA,NA,TRBV20-1,CSASQPTGITPLHF,TGCAGTGCTAGCCAACCTACAGGGATTACACCCCTCCACTTT
TRBJ2-7,NA,few,TRBV18,CASSPPSRDEQYF,TGTGCCAGCTCACCACCTTCGAGGGACGAGCAGTACTTC
TRBJ2-7,TRBD2,few,TRBV27,CASRGDGDWRAGEQYF,TGTGCCAGCCGGGGGGATGGCGACTGGCGCGCCGGGGAGCAGTACTTC
TRBJ2-7,TRBD1,many,TRBV12-3/TRBV12-4,CASSPGDRDGAYEQYF,TGTGCCAGCAGTCCCGGGGACAGGGATGGGGCCTACGAGCAGTACTTC
TRBJ2-7,TRBD1,many,TRBV2,CASRGTGYYEQYF,TGTGCCAGCAGAGGGACAGGTTACTACGAGCAGTACTTC
TRBJ2-5,NA,NA,TRBV20-1,CSASLISAVWETQYF,TGCAGTGCTAGCCTAATATCCGCTGTATGGGAGACCCAGTACTTC
TRBJ2-1,NA,few,TRBV25-1,CASSEFLWYNEQFF,TGTGCCAGCAGTGAATTTTTGTGGTACAATGAGCAGTTCTTC
TRBJ2-7,NA,NA,TRBV29-1,CSVELDGGGQYF,TGCAGCGTTGAGTTGGACGGCGGCGGGCAGTACTTC
TRBJ2-7,NA,many,TRBV11-2,CASSLGRGAPPYEQYF,TGTGCCAGCAGCTTAGGACGGGGGGCACCCCCCTACGAGCAGTACTTC
TRBJ1-1,NA,NA,TRBV6-1,CASSGGQGQDTEAFF,TGTGCCAGCAGCGGGGGGCAGGGGCAGGACACTGAAGCTTTTTTT
TRBJ1-1,TRBD1,NA,TRBV29-1,CSVEGDRGQRTEAFF,TGCAGCGTTGAAGGGGACAGGGGGCAAAGAACTGAAGCTTTCTTT
TRBJ2-7,NA,many,TRBV2,CASSEEKSSYEQYF,TGTGCCAGCAGTGAAGAGAAGAGCTCCTACGAGCAGTACTTC